A single sample is the source of the 8 T cell receptor beta chains below, sequenced in a study of T cell repertoires in cytomegalovirus infection (dated by TCRdb to between 2018 and 2020). Sequenced using an Illumina HiSeq 1500. Clones were called with MiXCR by TCRdb after fastp trimmed the public reads at Q25, and only in-frame beta chains were retained. Merged by CDR3 protein, the rows form single entries marked with the most common genes and DNA. The sample records hundreds of thousands of distinct CDR3 sequences, approximately 24% of which are singletons. The ten largest clones represent less than 10% of the sample. The material sequenced was CD8+ T cells from PBMCs. The receptors were gathered from a human donor in good health (CMV status not recorded). Some clones in this sample may be carry-over from other donors' samples.

This clonotype showed up many times. The genes are TRBV7-9 and TRBJ2-3; 12 bases line up with TRBD2. The CDR3 has 13 residues. CDR1 and CDR2 from the germline V gene are SEHNR and FQNEAQ (reference sequence). V shed 8 bases, J shed 6 bases, and the junction held 3 bases outside the gene matches. The chain's CDR3 is CASSGLAGDTQYF. CDR3 nucleotide sequence: TGTGCCAGCTCGGGACTAGCGGGTGATACGCAGTATTTT.

Ten or more counts support this clonotype. The chain has TRBV14 and TRBJ2-1; possible D gene TRBD1, 6 bases. The germline V and J ends were trimmed by 2 bases and 0 bases, with 11 bases remaining between them. The CDR3 sequence is 16 residues long. Germline values: CDR1 SGHDN, CDR2 FVKESK. The CDR3 reads CASSQYTGRSYNEQFF. Written as DNA, the CDR3 is TGTGCCAGCAGCCAATATACAGGGCGCTCCTACAATGAGCAGTTCTTC.

This chain connects TRBV28 to TRBJ1-2; D unresolved. This CDR3 is 17 amino acids long. The germline gives CDR1 MDHEN, CDR2 SYDVKM. Trimming removed 3 bases at V and 0 bases at J, with 17 bases between. Here the CDR3 reads CASSLDPRAPANYGYTF. The CDR3 nucleotides read TGTGCCAGCAGTTTGGATCCCCGGGCCCCCGCTAACTATGGCTACACCTTC.

This clonotype was recorded at least ten times. The chain carries TRBV28 and TRBJ2-1; D is undetermined. Germline CDR1 and CDR2: MDHEN and SYDVKM. The CDR3 covers 14 residues. The V end lost 2 bases, the J end lost 3 bases, and 8 bases lay between the germline ends. CDR3 bases: TGTGCCAGCAGTTTACCGGCAGTCTACAATGAGCAGTTCTTC. Its translation is CASSLPAVYNEQFF. The variable domain in full, with the rest retrieved from reference TRBV28 and TRBJ2-1, is DVKVTQSSRYLVKRTGEKVFLECVQDMDHENMFWYRQDPGLGLRLIYFSYDVKMKEKGDIPEGYSVSREKKERFSLILESASTNQTSMYLCASSLPAVYNEQFFGPGTRLTVL.

This clonotype showed up many times. This chain links TRBV6-6 with TRBJ1-1, with D possibly being TRBD1 (5 bases). The germline gives CDR1 MNHNY, CDR2 SVGAGI (reference sequence). Trimming cost V 7 bases and J 0 bases, with 12 bases left between them. The CDR3 sequence is 14 residues long. CDR3 amino acids: CASTGHRMNTEAFF. The DNA for the CDR3 is TGTGCCAGCACGGGGCACCGAATGAACACTGAAGCTTTCTTT.

This clonotype has ten or more counts. The chain couples TRBV7-9 to TRBJ1-5; TRBD1 matches at 8 bases. The CDR3 loop spans 16 amino acids. After removal of 5 bases from V and 4 bases from J, the junction contained 10 bases not matched to a gene. CDR1 and CDR2 (germline): SEHNR, FQNEAQ (reference sequence). CDR3 residues: CASSPIGTGGNQPQHF. CDR3 DNA: TGTGCCAGCAGCCCCATCGGGACAGGCGGTAATCAGCCCCAGCATTTT.

In this sample, this clonotype turned up a few times. V and J are TRBV7-9 and TRBJ2-1; the D gene is possibly TRBD1 (6 bases). CDR3 length: 15 residues. Trimming removed 1 base from V and 2 bases from J, with 9 bases in between. CDR1 is SEHNR, CDR2 FQNEAQ, per germline (reference sequence). Here the CDR3 DNA reads TGTGCCAGCAGCTTAGAGAGGGGGACCTACAATGAGCAGTTCTTC. Amino acids: CASSLERGTYNEQFF.

This clonotype was observed at least ten times. This sequence joins TRBV6-2 or TRBV6-3 and TRBJ2-2; D is unclear. CDR3 size: 14 residues. Trimming left V 6 bases short and J 6 bases short, with 14 bases between. Germline V gene lookup returns CDR1 MNHEY and CDR2 SVGEGT. The CDR3 here is CASRGLRKSGELFF. The DNA for the CDR3 is TGTGCCAGCAGGGGGTTAAGAAAGTCCGGGGAGCTGTTTTTT.